This T cell receptor beta chain was recorded in a study of patients and donors after allogeneic stem cell transplantation. This clonotype occurred many times. This CDR3 region has 13 residues. V lost 3 bases, J lost 3 bases, and 9 bases lay in between. Germline CDR1 reads WNHNN; CDR2 reads SYGVQD (reference sequence). TCRdb processed the RT-PCR reads anew with MiXCR; each CDR3 protein has one entry. The sample consists of tens of thousands of distinct CDR3 sequences, roughly 7.3% of them appearing once. The TCR was taken from a human donor who was either an allogeneic HSCT recipient or a stem cell or donor lymphocyte infusion donor (not recorded which). It is not recorded whose cells these are; they may come from a transplant donor. Material for sequencing was blood, either unsorted or a sorted T cell fraction (not recorded which). The rearrangement joins TRBV10-1 to TRBJ2-7; D might be TRBD1 (6 bases). The CDR3 spells CASSDGQNYEQYF. In DNA form, the CDR3 reads TGCGCCAGCAGTGATGGACAGAACTACGAGCAGTACTTC.